This T cell receptor (beta chain) was recorded in a study of CD8+CD57+ T cells in acquired aplastic anemia. Study-wide context: Roughly 3 ug was the average amount of DNA from sorted CD4+ and CD8+ cells. Points from the study as a whole: Twenty-nine shared CD8+ CDR3s appeared highly expressed within patients' immunodominant clones.

V was cut by 1 base and J by 4 bases, with 13 bases left in between. Germline assignment: CDR1 SGHTA and CDR2 FQGNSA. The CDR3 has 15 residues. Patients who underwent sequencing had shown CD8+CD57+ cell expansion by flow cytometry. As a group, the patients uniformly had severe acquired aplastic anemia. Therapy had not been given to patients before blood sampling. Genomic DNA acted as the template from which TCR beta VDJ combination and CDR3 sequence profiling were carried out. TCRdb re-called the reads with MiXCR, one entry per CDR3 protein. The sample lists 450,000 to 600,000 distinct CDR3 sequences, under 40% seen once, with roughly 0.8% in the top ten. In this sample, this clonotype turned up many times. Its target is not known.

The source material was sorted CD4+, CD8+, or CD8+CD57+ T cells (not recorded which) from PBMCs. The chain has TRBV7-2 and TRBJ1-2, with D possibly matching TRBD1 (6 bases). This sequence was found in a human donor with aplastic anemia. CDR3 sequence (DNA): TGTGCCAGCAGCTTAGGTGACAGGCCTAGCTATGGCTACACCTTC. Amino acids: CASSLGDRPSYGYTF. Looking up the rest from reference TRBV7-2 and TRBJ1-2 gives the full variable domain: GAGVSQSPSNKVTEKGKDVELRCDPISGHTALYWYRQSLGQGLEFLIYFQGNSAPDKSGLPSDRFSAERTGGSVSTLTIQRTQQEDSAVYLCASSLGDRPSYGYTFGSGTRLTVV.